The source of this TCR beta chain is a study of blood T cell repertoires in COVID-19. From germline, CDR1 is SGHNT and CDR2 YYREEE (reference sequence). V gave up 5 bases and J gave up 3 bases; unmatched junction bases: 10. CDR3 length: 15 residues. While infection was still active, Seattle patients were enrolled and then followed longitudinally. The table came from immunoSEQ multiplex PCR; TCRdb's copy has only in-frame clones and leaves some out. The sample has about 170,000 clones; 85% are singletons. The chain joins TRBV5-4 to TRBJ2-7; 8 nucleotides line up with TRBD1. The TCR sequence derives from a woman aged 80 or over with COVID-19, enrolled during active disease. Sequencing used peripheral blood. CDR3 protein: CASSAGTGTFYEQYF. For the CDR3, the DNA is TGTGCCAGCAGTGCCGGGACAGGAACCTTCTACGAGCAGTACTTC.